The rows below give T cell receptor beta chains drawn from one sample of a study of T cell responses to AZD1222 COVID-19 vaccine. Assay: immunoSEQ multiplex PCR; the TCRdb copy retains only in-frame clones and omits some. Among approximately 67,000 clones listed, about 83% were seen once. The input for sequencing was peripheral blood, taken 28 days after the second AZD1222 dose. These receptors were collected from an adult who received the AZD1222 COVID-19 vaccine. The CDR3 runs from the conserved cysteine through the conserved F or W. The D gene is left open where the match is weak. A clone size is listed for some rows: how often the clone was seen (once, few, many), or a class if it is expanded.

v_gene: TRBV27
abundance: -
d_gene: TRBD1
j_gene: TRBJ1-5
CDR3nt: TGTGCCAGCAAGGTGACAGGGGGATACAATCAGCCCCAGCATTTT
CDR3aa: CASKVTGGYNQPQHF

v_gene: TRBV6-5
abundance: many
d_gene: TRBD1
j_gene: TRBJ1-1
CDR3nt: TGTGCCAGCAGACAGGGGCCCCACACTGAAGCTTTCTTT
CDR3aa: CASRQGPHTEAFF

v_gene: TRBV5-1
abundance: -
d_gene: -
j_gene: TRBJ2-1
CDR3nt: TGCGCCAGCAGCGTGAGTGTGCTGAATGAGCAGTTCTTC
CDR3aa: CASSVSVLNEQFF

v_gene: TRBV6-6
abundance: -
d_gene: -
j_gene: TRBJ1-1
CDR3nt: TGTGCCAGCAGTTACGAGGAGGGTGTGAACACTGAAGCTTTCTTT
CDR3aa: CASSYEEGVNTEAFF

v_gene: TRBV28
abundance: -
d_gene: -
j_gene: TRBJ2-1
CDR3nt: TGTGCCAGACCGTTGGAGCAGTTCTTC
CDR3aa: CARPLEQFF

v_gene: TRBV12-3/TRBV12-4
abundance: -
d_gene: -
j_gene: TRBJ1-2
CDR3nt: TGTGCCAGCAGTCCGCAGATTAACTATGGCTACACCTTC
CDR3aa: CASSPQINYGYTF

v_gene: TRBV4-3
abundance: -
d_gene: -
j_gene: TRBJ1-1
CDR3nt: TGCGCCAGCAGCCGCTTAGAGAAGAACACTGAAGCTTTCTTT
CDR3aa: CASSRLEKNTEAFF

v_gene: TRBV7-9
abundance: -
d_gene: -
j_gene: TRBJ2-7
CDR3nt: TGTGCCAGCAGCCCCCGGGGGCCTGTCGAGCAGTACTTC
CDR3aa: CASSPRGPVEQYF

v_gene: TRBV18
abundance: -
d_gene: -
j_gene: TRBJ1-1
CDR3nt: TGTGCCAGCTCACCACTGGGGCCGCGTACGACCGGAACTGAAGCTTTCTTT
CDR3aa: CASSPLGPRTTGTEAFF

v_gene: TRBV9
abundance: -
d_gene: -
j_gene: TRBJ2-5
CDR3nt: TGTGCCAGCAGCGTAGGCCAGGCCGGGGAGACCCAGTACTTC
CDR3aa: CASSVGQAGETQYF

v_gene: TRBV6-1
abundance: -
d_gene: -
j_gene: TRBJ1-2
CDR3nt: TGTGCCAGCAGTGAAGCGGGCCAGGGTTCGCGGGGCTACACCTTC
CDR3aa: CASSEAGQGSRGYTF

v_gene: TRBV19
abundance: -
d_gene: TRBD1
j_gene: TRBJ2-7
CDR3nt: TGTGCCAGTTTGGGACAGGGGAAACGCGAGCAGTACTTC
CDR3aa: CASLGQGKREQYF

v_gene: TRBV9
abundance: -
d_gene: -
j_gene: TRBJ1-2
CDR3nt: TGTGCCAGCAGCCGTTGGGTGGACGTCCGGGGTGAACCTAACTATGGCTACACCTTC
CDR3aa: CASSRWVDVRGEPNYGYTF

v_gene: TRBV7-9
abundance: once
d_gene: TRBD1
j_gene: TRBJ1-4
CDR3nt: TGTGCCAGCAGCTCCCGACAGGGTCACGAAAAACTGTTTTTT
CDR3aa: CASSSRQGHEKLFF

v_gene: TRBV20-1
abundance: -
d_gene: -
j_gene: TRBJ2-1
CDR3nt: TGCAGTGCTATTCGACTAGATGAGCAGTTCTTC
CDR3aa: CSAIRLDEQFF

v_gene: TRBV4-3
abundance: -
d_gene: -
j_gene: TRBJ2-2
CDR3nt: TGCGCCAGCAGCCAAGAAGTTGGCAGCAACACCGGGGAGCTGTTTTTT
CDR3aa: CASSQEVGSNTGELFF

v_gene: TRBV10-1
abundance: few
d_gene: -
j_gene: TRBJ2-3
CDR3nt: TGCGCCAGCAATGTCGGGGGACTCACAGATACGCAGTATTTT
CDR3aa: CASNVGGLTDTQYF

v_gene: TRBV2
abundance: -
d_gene: -
j_gene: TRBJ1-2
CDR3nt: TGTGCCAGCAGTGACGTCGGCGGTGACTATGGCTACACCTTC
CDR3aa: CASSDVGGDYGYTF

v_gene: TRBV7-2
abundance: -
d_gene: TRBD2
j_gene: TRBJ2-7
CDR3nt: TGTGCCAGCAGCTTAGGCGCTAGCGGGAGCTCCTACGAGCAGTACTTC
CDR3aa: CASSLGASGSSYEQYF